This T cell receptor (beta chain) was sequenced in a study of shared clonotypes between healthy human individuals. Assay: immunoSEQ multiplex PCR; the TCRdb copy retains only in-frame clones and omits some. The table lists about 500,000 clones, over 60% of them singletons, with approximately 12% in the top ten. CDR3 length equals 19 residues. Unmatched junction bases numbered 12, after V lost 4 bases and J lost 0 bases. CDR1 is SGHTA and CDR2 is FQGTGA in the germline V gene. Sequencing used PBMCs. J is TRBJ2-1 and V is TRBV7-3, with 10 positions matching TRBD2. This receptor was taken from a woman aged 40 to 50 in good health. Some clones in this sample may be carry-over from other donors' samples. The chain's CDR3 is CASSSHSLAGAGSYNEQFF. Here the CDR3 DNA reads TGTGCCAGCAGCTCCCATTCCCTAGCGGGAGCCGGCTCCTACAATGAGCAGTTCTTC.